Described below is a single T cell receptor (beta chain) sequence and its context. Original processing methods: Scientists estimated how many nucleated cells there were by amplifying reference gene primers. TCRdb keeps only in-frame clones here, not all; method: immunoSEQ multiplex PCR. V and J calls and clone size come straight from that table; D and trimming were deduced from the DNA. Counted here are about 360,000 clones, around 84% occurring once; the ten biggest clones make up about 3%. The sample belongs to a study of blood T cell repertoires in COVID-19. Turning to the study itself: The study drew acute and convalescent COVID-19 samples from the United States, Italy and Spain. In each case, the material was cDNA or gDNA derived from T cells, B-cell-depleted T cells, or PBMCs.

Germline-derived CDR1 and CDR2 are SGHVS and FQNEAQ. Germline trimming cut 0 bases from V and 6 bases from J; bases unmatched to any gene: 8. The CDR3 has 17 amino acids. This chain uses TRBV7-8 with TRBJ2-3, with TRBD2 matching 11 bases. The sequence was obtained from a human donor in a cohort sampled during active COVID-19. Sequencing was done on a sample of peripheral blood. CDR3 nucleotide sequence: TGTGCCAGCAGCTTAGCTTTAGCGGGGGGGCCAGGGGATACGCAGTATTTT. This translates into CASSLALAGGPGDTQYF. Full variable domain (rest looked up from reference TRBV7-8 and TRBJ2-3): GAGVSQSPRYKVAKRGQDVALRCDPISGHVSLFWYQQALGQGPEFLTYFQNEAQLDKSGLPSDRFFAERPEGSVSTLKIQRTQQEDSAVYLCASSLALAGGPGDTQYFGPGTRLTVL.